These 3 T cell receptor beta chains originate from one sample sequenced in a study of T cell responses to AZD1222 COVID-19 vaccine. The table came from immunoSEQ multiplex PCR; TCRdb's copy has only in-frame clones and leaves some out. The repertoire holds some 190,000 clones, with approximately 93% as singletons. This sample comprised peripheral blood, obtained 28 days after the second AZD1222 dose. The receptors shown here come from an adult who received the AZD1222 COVID-19 vaccine.

V usage is TRBV5-3 and J usage is TRBJ1-5; 10 bases align to TRBD1. TRBV5-3 is an ORF, and what it does is uncertain. CDR3 length: 16 amino acids. V shed 0 bases and J 7 bases; nucleotides not matched to a gene: 7. Written as DNA, the CDR3 is TGTGCCAGAAGCTTGGCCAGGGGACAGGGGATCCAGCCCCAGCATTTT. Its protein product is CARSLARGQGIQPQHF.

This chain connects TRBV11-2 to TRBJ1-5; 8 bases match TRBD1. The trim removed 5 bases at V and 2 bases at J, leaving 8 bases unmatched. Germline CDR1 reads SGHAT; CDR2 reads FQNNGV. CDR3 length: 16 residues. The CDR3 sequence is CASSASTGGGNQPQHF. The CDR3 DNA is TGTGCCAGCAGCGCCAGTACAGGGGGAGGCAATCAGCCCCAGCATTTT.

This sequence joins TRBV4-2 and TRBJ2-2, with 8 nucleotides matching TRBD1. The CDR3 has 18 amino acids. With 1 base clipped from V and 1 base from J, the junction kept 8 bases outside the gene matches. Germline CDR1 LGHNA, CDR2 YNFKEQ. The CDR3 DNA reads as TGTGCCAGCAGCCAAGCTGTCCGTGGGACAGGGAACACCGGGGAGCTGTTTTTT. It encodes CASSQAVRGTGNTGELFF.